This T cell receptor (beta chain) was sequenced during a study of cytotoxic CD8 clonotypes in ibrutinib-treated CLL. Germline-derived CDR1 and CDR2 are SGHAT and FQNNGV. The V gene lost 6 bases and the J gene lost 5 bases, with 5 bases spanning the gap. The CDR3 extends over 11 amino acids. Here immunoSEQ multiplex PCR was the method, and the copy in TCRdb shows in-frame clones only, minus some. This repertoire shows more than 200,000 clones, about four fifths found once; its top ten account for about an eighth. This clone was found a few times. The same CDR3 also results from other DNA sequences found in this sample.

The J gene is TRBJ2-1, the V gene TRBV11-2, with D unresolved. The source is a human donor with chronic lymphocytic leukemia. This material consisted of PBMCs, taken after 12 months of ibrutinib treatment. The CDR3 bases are TGTGCCAGCAGGCTAAACAATGAGCAGTTCTTC. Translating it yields CASRLNNEQFF.